The present T cell receptor beta chain was sequenced within a study of long-term antiretroviral therapy in people with HIV. With respect to this clone: Its antigen is unknown.

General observations from the study: Transplant-donor-level diversity was not reached after ART, though diversity increased. Dominant in the repertoire at all time points were clones expanded before ART.

immunoSEQ v3.0 was run at survey level. Produced via immunoSEQ multiplex PCR; TCRdb's table is partial and in-frame only. The sample consists of over 35,000 clones, 80% of them appearing once. This clonotype was obtained from a man aged 18 to 35 with HIV. The specimen comprised unsorted PBMCs, sampled 1.5 years after starting antiretroviral therapy.

For the CDR3, the DNA is TGTGCCAGCAGCTCGAACAGGGGGCGGGGAGAGACCCAGTACTTC. Translating it yields CASSSNRGRGETQYF. The rearrangement joins TRBV11-1 to TRBJ2-5; TRBD1 agrees at 9 bases. Trimming at V came to 4 bases and at J to 4 bases, leaving 7 bases not matched to a gene. The CDR3 covers 15 residues. Germline CDR1 is SGHAT and CDR2 is FQDESV (reference sequence).